The sequence of this TCR beta chain was determined in a study of T-cell reconstitution after alpha-beta-depleted transplantation in children. The TCRbeta library was prepared with unique molecular identifiers. TCRdb analysed the PCR reads with MiXCR anew, one entry per CDR3 protein. In the table there are 100,000 to 120,000 distinct CDR3 sequences, 5% to 8% of which are singletons. Ten or more counts support this clonotype. Its antigen is undetermined. Germline V gene data show CDR1 as SGDLS and CDR2 as YYNGEE. CDR3 length: 17 amino acids. Trimming removed 0 bases from V and 11 bases from J; junction bases left unmatched: 19. Broader study findings: Diversity and T-cell counts at one year after transplant derived mostly from new T cells.

The origin of this receptor is a male patient aged 2-15 years who had a stem cell transplant for acute lymphoblastic leukemia, so the T cells may come from the graft donor. Sequencing used PBMCs, mostly from graft donor cells, obtained 360 days after TCRalphabeta/CD19-depleted stem cell transplant. V gene TRBV9 combines with J gene TRBJ1-1; TRBD1 agrees at 7 bases. CDR3 bases: TGTGCCAGCAGCGTAGAAGAGAGCGGGACAGCTACCCTGGGCGCTTTCTTT. Encoded protein: CASSVEESGTATLGAFF. Full variable domain (rest looked up from reference TRBV9 and TRBJ1-1): DSGVTQTPKHLITATGQRVTLRCSPRSGDLSVYWYQQSLDQGLQFLIQYYNGEERAKGNILERFSAQQFPDLHSELNLSSLELGDSALYFCASSVEESGTATLGAFFGQGTRLTVV.